The 30 T cell receptor beta chains given below trace back to one sample, sequenced in a study of blood T cell repertoires in COVID-19 (TCRdb year 2020). Receptors were amplified or captured by the immunoSEQ multiplex PCR assay. TCRdb provides this immuneACCESS table in a form limited to in-frame rearrangements. Some clones are lacking; in checked studies, under half of them reflect an unresolved V gene, and why the rest are absent is not known. The sample data list fewer than 400,000 clones, and over 75% of these were observed just once. Clones ranked in the top ten supply over 3.5% of the sample. The sequencing input was PBMCs or T cells enriched from blood (not recorded which). The receptors derive from a man aged 30 to 45 who had recovered from COVID-19.

This clone came up once. This chain uses TRBV6-5 with TRBJ1-1; 7 positions agree with TRBD1. Per the germline V gene, CDR1 is MNHEY and CDR2 is SVGAGI. V lost 6 bases to trimming and J lost 0 bases; unmatched junction nucleotides: 4. There are 14 residues in the CDR3. The DNA of the CDR3 is TGTGCCAGCAGATTACAGGGGATGAACACTGAAGCTTTCTTT. Residues: CASRLQGMNTEAFF.

The rearrangement joins TRBV6-5 to TRBJ1-3; tentatively, D is TRBD1 (6 bases). The CDR3 extends over 15 amino acids. Germline CDR1 is MNHEY and CDR2 is SVGAGI. V was clipped by 2 bases and J by 11 bases, with 19 bases between them. CDR3 sequence reads: CASSYPLGQLGPIYF. For the CDR3, the DNA is TGTGCCAGCAGTTACCCTTTAGGACAGTTAGGTCCCATATATTTT.

V is TRBV5-1 and J is TRBJ1-4, with 7 bases identical to TRBD1. This CDR3 has 14 residues. Germline-derived CDR1 and CDR2 are SGHRS and YFSETQ. V gave up 5 bases and J gave up 4 bases; unmatched junction bases: 5. The CDR3, as DNA: TGCGCCAGCAGTAGAGGGGGCGGTAATGAAAAACTGTTTTTT. This gives the protein CASSRGGGNEKLFF.

The chain carries TRBV25-1 and TRBJ2-7; TRBD1 aligns across 10 bases. The CDR3 has 14 residues. V was pared by 5 bases and J by 3 bases, with 4 bases of the junction left unmatched. In germline, CDR1 is MGHDK, CDR2 SYGVNS. CDR3 in DNA: TGTGCCAGCAGTACCGGGACAGGGGACTACGAGCAGTACTTC. Translation gives CASSTGTGDYEQYF.

The V call is TRBV19, the J call TRBJ2-1; no firm D call. The germline CDR1 and CDR2 sequences are LNHDA and SQIVND (reference sequence). V dropped 1 base and J dropped 2 bases, with 15 bases sitting between them. The CDR3 covers 17 residues. The CDR3 coding sequence is TGTGCCAGTAGTATAGGCGTTTTTCTGGTGACCTACAATGAGCAGTTCTTC. Amino acid sequence: CASSIGVFLVTYNEQFF. The full variable domain, in which reference TRBV19 and TRBJ2-1 provide the parts outside the CDR3, is DGGITQSPKYLFRKEGQNVTLSCEQNLNHDAMYWYRQDPGQGLRLIYYSQIVNDFQKGDIAEGYSVSREKKESFPLTVTSAQKNPTAFYLCASSIGVFLVTYNEQFFGPGTRLTVL.

The J gene is TRBJ1-2, the V gene TRBV28; 8 bases line up with TRBD1. Germline V gives CDR1 MDHEN, CDR2 SYDVKM. V dropped 5 bases and J dropped 4; count of bases not matched to a gene: 12. The CDR3 length is 16 residues. CDR3 loop: CASSPTPHTGGYGYTF. The CDR3, as DNA: TGTGCCAGCAGTCCCACCCCTCACACAGGGGGCTATGGCTACACCTTC.

The count of this clone is one. The rearrangement uses TRBV27 and TRBJ2-3, with a possible D match to TRBD1 (6 bases). Trimming took 5 bases from V and 0 from J, leaving 18 bases between them. The CDR3 runs 17 residues. The germline CDR1 and CDR2 sequences are MNHEY and SMNVEV (reference sequence). The CDR3 sequence is CASSPPIDRKSTDTQYF. The CDR3 DNA reads TGTGCCAGCAGTCCACCCATTGACAGGAAAAGCACAGATACGCAGTATTTT.

V is TRBV25-1 and J is TRBJ2-3; 12 bases line up with TRBD1. CDR1 MGHDK and CDR2 SYGVNS come from the germline V gene. Unmatched junction bases numbered 6, after V lost 6 bases and J lost 2 bases. The CDR3 totals 16 residues. The CDR3 nucleotides are TGTGCCAGCAGGGGCCGGGACAGGGGGCCCACAGATACGCAGTATTTT. It yields the protein CASRGRDRGPTDTQYF.

This clone was seen only once. V is TRBV10-3 and J is TRBJ1-2, with TRBD1 matching 7 bases. The CDR3 sequence is 13 residues long. V shed 5 bases, J shed 3 bases, and the junction held 3 bases outside the gene matches. Germline V lookup: CDR1 ENHRY, CDR2 SYGVKD. CDR3 region: CAISTTGDYGYTF. CDR3 in DNA: TGTGCCATCAGTACTACAGGGGACTATGGCTACACCTTC.

As DNA, the CDR3 is TGTGCCAGCGCTACAGGGTCGTCTAATGAAAAACTGTTTTTT. Translation gives CASATGSSNEKLFF. The genes are TRBV27 and TRBJ1-4; TRBD1 is a possible D gene (6 bases). CDR3 length: 14 amino acids. V dropped 8 bases and J dropped 3 bases, with 13 bases sitting between them. CDR1 and CDR2 (germline): MNHEY, SMNVEV (reference sequence).

This clone appeared a few times. V is TRBV2 and J is TRBJ2-7; 8 bases fit TRBD1. This CDR3 comprises 14 residues. The V gene end was trimmed by 8 bases and the J gene end by 4 bases; junction bases not matched to a gene: 10. CDR1 and CDR2 from the germline V gene are SNHLY and FYNNEI. The CDR3 reads CASLAKDRVYEQYF. The CDR3 coding sequence is TGTGCCAGCTTAGCCAAGGACAGGGTTTACGAGCAGTACTTC.

This chain links TRBV6-1 with TRBJ1-2, with 7 bases that match TRBD1. CDR1 and CDR2 (germline): MNHNS, SASEGT. V shed 3 bases, J shed 4 bases, and the junction held 11 bases outside the gene matches. The CDR3 loop spans 16 amino acids. CDR3 sequence: CASSEGVGGQSYGYTF. In DNA form, the CDR3 reads TGTGCCAGCAGTGAGGGGGTTGGGGGACAGAGCTATGGCTACACCTTC.

CDR3 in DNA: TGCAGCGTTAGGCCCGAGGGAGGGTGGGAGCAGTACTTC. As protein: CSVRPEGGWEQYF. This chain links TRBV29-1 with TRBJ2-7; 7 bases map to TRBD2. The CDR3 runs 13 residues. CDR1 and CDR2 from the germline V gene are SQVTM and ANQGSEA. V lost 5 bases and J lost 7; bases outside the gene matches: 11.

The chain recombines TRBV25-1 with TRBJ2-3; maybe TRBD2 (6 bases). There are 16 residues in the CDR3. The germline CDR1 and CDR2 sequences are MGHDK and SYGVNS. V dropped 2 bases and J dropped 0 bases, with 12 bases sitting between them. The CDR3 DNA is TGTGCCAGCAGTGAAAGGTCGAGCGGGAGCACAGATACGCAGTATTTT. It yields the protein CASSERSSGSTDTQYF.

The genes are TRBV9 and TRBJ2-2, with D unclear. The V gene's germline CDR1 is SGDLS and CDR2 YYNGEE. V was shortened by 4 bases and J by 3 bases, with 10 bases between the two germline ends. The CDR3 runs 14 residues. This CDR3 reads CASSFRSDTGELFF. In DNA, the CDR3 is TGTGCCAGCAGCTTCCGCAGCGACACCGGGGAGCTGTTTTTT.

This clone was seen just once. J is TRBJ2-1 and V is TRBV5-1; 11 bases are shared with TRBD2. This CDR3 is built from 15 residues. CDR1 SGHRS and CDR2 YFSETQ come from the germline V gene. V trimming: 1 base; J trimming: 8 bases; junction bases outside the gene matches: 5. As DNA, the CDR3 is TGCGCCAGCAGCTTGCCCGGGACTAGCGGCGATGAGCAGTTCTTC. It yields the protein CASSLPGTSGDEQFF.

Comment on this clone: The sample holds other DNA sequences that translate to the same CDR3. This rearrangement joins TRBV13 to TRBJ2-7, with TRBD1 matching over 9 bases. Germline V gene lookup returns CDR1 PRHDT and CDR2 FYEKMQ (reference sequence). The CDR3 runs to 15 residues. J lost 0 bases, V lost 5 bases, and 5 bases had no gene match. Here the CDR3 DNA reads TGTGCCAGCAGCCCTCCGGGACAGGGCTCCTACGAGCAGTACTTC. It yields the protein CASSPPGQGSYEQYF.

The chain joins TRBV19 to TRBJ1-4; 7 nucleotides match TRBD1. CDR3 length equals 14 residues. The germline CDR1 and CDR2 sequences are LNHDA and SQIVND (reference sequence). V lost 10 bases and J lost 7; bases outside the gene matches: 12. CDR3 sequence (DNA): TGTGCCACCAATCGGAACAGGGGCGCTGAAAAACTGTTTTTT. It codes for CATNRNRGAEKLFF.

This rearrangement joins TRBV3-1 (or the pseudogene TRBV3-2) to TRBJ2-5; weak D call: TRBD2 (6 bases). Germline V gives CDR1 LGHDT, CDR2 YNNKEL (reference sequence). V lost 4 bases and J lost 5, with 23 bases in between. CDR3 size: 17 residues. CDR3 in DNA: TGTGCCAGCAGCCTTTTTGCGACCGGGACTGTCGCGGAGACCCAGTACTTC. Its protein product is CASSLFATGTVAETQYF.

The V gene is TRBV24-1, the J gene TRBJ2-7, with a possible D match to TRBD2 (6 bases). CDR1 and CDR2 (germline): KGHDR, SFDVKD. Deletions cut 4 bases from V and 7 bases from J, with 13 bases between. The CDR3 totals 13 residues. The CDR3 loop is CATSDETSPEQYF. CDR3 sequence (DNA): TGTGCCACCAGTGACGAAACTAGCCCGGAGCAGTACTTC.

The rearrangement uses TRBV11-2 and TRBJ2-7; 10 positions agree with TRBD1. The CDR3 contains 15 residues. Looked up from germline, CDR1 is SGHAT and CDR2 is FQNNGV. After removal of 5 bases from V and 5 bases from J, the junction contained 9 bases not matched to a gene. CDR3 nucleotides: TGTGCCAGCAGCCCTGATGGGACAGGGGCGCACGAGCAGTACTTC. Its protein product is CASSPDGTGAHEQYF.

The genes are TRBV2 and TRBJ2-2; TRBD1 matches at 7 bases. From germline, CDR1 is SNHLY and CDR2 FYNNEI. The CDR3 totals 15 residues. The V gene end was trimmed by 6 bases and the J gene end by 3 bases; junction bases not matched to a gene: 7. The CDR3 here is CASRRQGRDTGELFF. Written as DNA, the CDR3 is TGTGCCAGCAGGAGACAGGGACGGGACACCGGGGAGCTGTTTTTT.

This chain links TRBV25-1 with TRBJ2-7; possible D gene TRBD1, 6 bases. Trimming cost V 5 bases and J 0 bases, with 11 bases left between them. CDR3 length: 14 residues. Per germline, CDR1 MGHDK and CDR2 SYGVNS. The CDR3, as DNA: TGTGCCAGCAGTCACCGGGACAACTCCTACGAGCAGTACTTC. Its protein product is CASSHRDNSYEQYF.

The V and J genes are TRBV20-1 and TRBJ2-3, with TRBD2 identical over 10 bases. CDR3 size: 17 residues. The V gene end was trimmed by 3 bases and the J gene end by 1 base; junction bases not matched to a gene: 10. In germline, CDR1 is DFQATT, CDR2 SNEGSKA (reference sequence). This CDR3 is CSASDSSGREGTDTQYF. The CDR3 bases are TGCAGTGCTAGTGACTCAAGCGGGAGGGAGGGCACAGATACGCAGTATTTT.

The chain recombines TRBV5-6 with TRBJ2-4; 8 bases fit TRBD1. The CDR3 is 19 residues long. After removal of 4 bases from V and 1 base from J, the junction contained 16 bases not matched to a gene. From germline, CDR1 is SGHDT and CDR2 YYEEEE. As DNA, the CDR3 is TGTGCCAGCAGCCGATCAGCAGGGGGCTTGCTCGTGGCCAAAAACATTCAGTACTTC. Encoded protein: CASSRSAGGLLVAKNIQYF. Together with reference TRBV5-6 and TRBJ2-4, the CDR3 gives the full variable domain: DAGVTQSPTHLIKTRGQQVTLRCSPKSGHDTVSWYQQALGQGPQFIFQYYEEEERQRGNFPDRFSGHQFPNYSSELNVNALLLGDSALYLCASSRSAGGLLVAKNIQYFGAGTRLSVL.

The chain uses TRBV29-1 and TRBJ2-7; a weak D match, TRBD2 (6 bases). This CDR3 spans 14 amino acids. Per the germline V gene, CDR1 is SQVTM and CDR2 is ANQGSEA. Trimming left V 1 base short and J 3 bases short, with 13 bases between. Here the CDR3 reads CSVEVGLGGYEQYF. CDR3 nucleotide sequence: TGCAGCGTTGAAGTGGGGCTGGGGGGCTACGAGCAGTACTTC.

The V gene is TRBV2, the J gene TRBJ1-2; D is undetermined. The CDR3 sequence is 13 residues long. Trimming cost V 8 bases and J 8 bases, with 18 bases left between them. CDR1 and CDR2 from the germline V gene are SNHLY and FYNNEI. CDR3 DNA: TGTGCCAGCGGGGAGCGGCAGCTTGACGGCTACACCTTC. Protein: CASGERQLDGYTF.

The table lists this clone with a few counts. This sequence joins TRBV3-1 (or the pseudogene TRBV3-2) and TRBJ2-1, with 7 bases lining up with TRBD2. With 3 bases clipped from V and 11 bases from J, the junction kept 7 bases outside the gene matches. Germline loops: CDR1 LGHDT, CDR2 YNNKEL (reference sequence). The length of the CDR3 is 13 residues. The CDR3 is CASSQAASGKQFF. The CDR3 coding sequence is TGTGCCAGCAGCCAGGCCGCTAGCGGTAAGCAGTTCTTC.

CDR3 in amino acids: CASSEVQGNSPLHF. In DNA, the CDR3 is TGTGCCAGCAGTGAAGTCCAGGGAAATTCACCCCTCCACTTT. The J gene is TRBJ1-6, the V gene TRBV14; D might be TRBD1 (5 bases). Germline CDR1 SGHDN, CDR2 FVKESK. Between the trimmed V and J ends, which lost 6 bases and 7 bases, there was a span of 13 bases. The CDR3 sequence is 14 residues long.

This chain links TRBV20-1 with TRBJ2-7; TRBD2 is a possible D gene (6 bases). Germline V gene sequence: CDR1 DFQATT, CDR2 SNEGSKA (reference sequence). The ends were cut back, 3 bases at V and 5 bases at J, with 8 bases in the middle. The CDR3 spans 11 residues. In DNA, the CDR3 is TGCAGTGCTAGTGGGGAGGACGAGCAGTACTTC. Its protein product is CSASGEDEQYF.